This T cell receptor beta chain appears in the sequencing data of a study of blood T cell repertoires in COVID-19. In the study overall: The United States, Italy and Spain were the sources of the acute and convalescent COVID-19 samples. T cells, B-cell-depleted T cells, or PBMCs supplied cDNA or gDNA.

Germline V gene lookup returns CDR1 MNHEY and CDR2 SVGAGI. The V and J ends lost 6 bases and 10 bases, in that order; junction bases with no gene match: 11. The CDR3 sequence is 13 residues long. This clone was observed a single time. Methods used by the authors: The assay estimated nucleated cells by amplifying reference gene primers. Sequencing was performed with immunoSEQ multiplex PCR; in TCRdb, only in-frame clones are kept and a portion is missing. The V and J calls and clone size were taken over from that table, and D and trimming were inferred from the DNA. The repertoire consists of 650,000 to 800,000 clones, with more than 80% occurring once and the leading ten covering more than 0.25%.

Input material: peripheral blood. The chain employs TRBV6-5 and TRBJ1-1, with 7 bases aligning to TRBD1. The TCR originated in a young woman with acute or convalescent COVID-19. The CDR3 loop reads CASSAGGKTSAFF. The DNA for the CDR3 is TGTGCCAGCAGCGCAGGGGGGAAAACTTCAGCTTTCTTT.